These 24 T cell receptor beta chains came from one sample sequenced in a study of shared clonotypes between healthy human individuals (TCRdb year 2020). Libraries came from the immunoSEQ multiplex PCR assay. Imported from immuneACCESS, the table was reduced by TCRdb to in-frame sequences with V and J called. These copies leave out some clones; in studies compared against another copy, an unresolved V gene accounts for under half, and the cause of the remainder is not known. The sample table shows about 1 million clones, and around 76% are seen once. Of the sample, around 1.5% is held by the ten largest clones. Sequencing used memory CD4+ T cells sorted from blood. In light of the paper, this sample's cell subset or site label describes: CD45RA-negative fraction. Every receptor here comes from a man younger than 35 in good health.

The V gene is TRBV5-4, the J gene TRBJ2-6; D possibly matches TRBD1 or TRBD2 (5 bases each). The V gene's germline CDR1 is SGHNT and CDR2 YYREEE (reference sequence). The CDR3 loop spans 16 amino acids. V was shortened by 0 bases and J by 1 base, with 8 bases between the two germline ends. DNA for the CDR3: TGTGCCAGCAGCTTGGGGGGACCTTCTGGGGCCAACGTCCTGACTTTC. It translates to CASSLGGPSGANVLTF.

The J gene is TRBJ1-1, the V gene TRBV11-3, with D possibly TRBD1 on 5 matching bases. Germline lookup yields CDR1 SGHNT and CDR2 YENEEA. The V end was cut by 9 bases, the J end by 0 bases, with 8 bases between. The CDR3 runs 12 residues. The CDR3, as DNA: TGTGCCAGGGGGGAGATGAACACTGAAGCTTTCTTT. It specifies CARGEMNTEAFF.

The V call is TRBV9, the J call TRBJ2-2; TRBD2 matches at 7 bases. The V gene's germline CDR1 is SGDLS and CDR2 YYNGEE. V was pared by 0 bases and J by 6 bases, with 5 bases of the junction left unmatched. The CDR3 totals 15 residues. CDR3 nucleotide sequence: TGTGCCAGCAGCGTAGTAGCGGGCGGGCCCGGGGAGCTGTTTTTT. Translated: CASSVVAGGPGELFF.

This rearrangement joins TRBV30 to TRBJ1-2; TRBD1 might be the D (5 bases). The CDR3 loop spans 16 amino acids. CDR1 is GTSNPN, CDR2 SVGIG, per germline (reference sequence). The ends were cut back, 2 bases at V and 0 bases at J, with 16 bases in the middle. CDR3: CAWSKRAGTPNYGYTF. In DNA, the CDR3 is TGTGCCTGGAGTAAAAGGGCAGGGACCCCTAACTATGGCTACACCTTC.

This clone was picked up one time. The rearrangement links TRBV6-7 to TRBJ2-1, with D perhaps TRBD2 (5 bases). TRBV6-7 is an ORF, and what it does is uncertain. V lost 6 bases and J lost 0, with 9 bases in between. The length of the CDR3 is 14 residues. Written as DNA, the CDR3 is TGTGCCAGCAGGGCTGGGAGCTCCTACAATGAGCAGTTCTTC. It yields the protein CASRAGSSYNEQFF.

This clone was observed a single time. The V and J genes are TRBV30 and TRBJ1-4; D is perhaps TRBD1 (6 bases). The germline V gene has CDR1 GTSNPN and CDR2 SVGIG (reference sequence). V lost 4 bases and J lost 4, with 16 bases in between. The CDR3 is 15 amino acids. CDR3 loop: CAWTGQGLGNEKLFF. CDR3 DNA: TGTGCCTGGACTGGTCAGGGGCTTGGTAATGAAAAACTGTTTTTT.

The genes are TRBV5-1 and TRBJ2-7; D might be TRBD2 (7 bases). V shed 4 bases and J shed 7 bases, with 24 bases lying between them. Looked up from germline, CDR1 is SGHRS and CDR2 is YFSETQ. The CDR3 extends over 16 amino acids. CDR3 amino acids: CASSPGAGEPVGEQYF. CDR3 DNA sequence: TGCGCCAGCAGCCCGGGGGCGGGGGAGCCCGTGGGGGAGCAGTACTTC. Together with reference TRBV5-1 and TRBJ2-7, the CDR3 gives the full variable domain: KAGVTQTPRYLIKTRGQQVTLSCSPISGHRSVSWYQQTPGQGLQFLFEYFSETQRNKGNFPGRFSGRQFSNSRSEMNVSTLELGDSALYLCASSPGAGEPVGEQYFGPGTRLTVT.

This sequence joins TRBV27 and TRBJ1-2, with no clear D. Trimming stripped 4 bases from V and 4 bases from J, with 19 bases between. CDR3 length: 16 residues. Germline assignment: CDR1 MNHEY and CDR2 SMNVEV (reference sequence). For the CDR3, the DNA is TGTGCCAGCAGTTCCACCATGGTTGGGCTCAGCTATGGCTACACCTTC. Amino acids: CASSSTMVGLSYGYTF.

This clone was counted a single time. The gene calls are TRBV7-6 and TRBJ2-1; 9 bases align to TRBD2. CDR1 and CDR2 from the germline V gene are SGHVS and FNYEAQ. CDR3 length equals 17 residues. The V segment lost 5 bases and the J segment 4 bases; nucleotides outside the gene matches: 12. Written as DNA, the CDR3 is TGTGCCAGCAGCCCACGTCCGACTAGCGGTGGGTACAATGAGCAGTTCTTC. Encoded protein: CASSPRPTSGGYNEQFF.

This clone was found many times. This same CDR3 is encoded by further DNA sequences in the sample. This rearrangement joins TRBV11-3 to TRBJ2-1; the match to TRBD1 covers 8 bases. Germline CDR1 is SGHNT and CDR2 is YENEEA. The length of the CDR3 is 15 residues. J gave up 2 bases and V 1 base, and 1 base lay outside the gene matches. The CDR3 DNA sequence: TGTGCCAGCAGCTTAGGACAGGGGACCTACAATGAGCAGTTCTTC. Translation: CASSLGQGTYNEQFF.

This clone was seen only a few times. The chain carries TRBV19 and TRBJ1-5; perhaps TRBD1 as D (5 bases). This CDR3 has 13 residues. CDR1 is LNHDA, CDR2 SQIVND, per germline (reference sequence). Trimming stripped 7 bases from V and 7 bases from J, with 14 bases between. This chain's CDR3 is CASIMGRGQPQHF. CDR3 nucleotide sequence: TGTGCCAGTATTATGGGTAGGGGACAGCCCCAGCATTTT.

This clone was seen at least ten times. The rearrangement joins TRBV9 to TRBJ2-1, with D perhaps TRBD2 (6 bases). The CDR3 loop spans 15 amino acids. The V end lost 0 bases, the J end lost 8 bases, and 15 bases lay between the germline ends. Germline V gene lookup returns CDR1 SGDLS and CDR2 YYNGEE. The CDR3 sequence is CASSVDVSGDYEQFF. DNA of the CDR3: TGTGCCAGCAGCGTAGATGTTAGCGGAGACTATGAGCAGTTCTTC.

This chain links TRBV4-1 with TRBJ2-4, with 7 bases aligning to TRBD2. CDR1 and CDR2 from the germline V gene are MGHRA and YSYEKL. This CDR3 comprises 17 residues. V shed 0 bases, J shed 0 bases, and the junction held 5 bases outside the gene matches. The CDR3 sequence is CASSQEGGAVAKNIQYF. CDR3 DNA sequence: TGCGCCAGCAGCCAAGAGGGAGGGGCCGTAGCCAAAAACATTCAGTACTTC.

This rearrangement joins TRBV5-1 to TRBJ1-3, with 10 bases fitting TRBD1. The germline V gene has CDR1 SGHRS and CDR2 YFSETQ. V was pared by 3 bases and J by 8 bases, with 8 bases of the junction left unmatched. This CDR3 spans 15 amino acids. CDR3 sequence reads: CASSSTGGFRDTIYF. The CDR3 DNA is TGCGCCAGCAGCTCGACAGGGGGCTTTAGAGACACCATATATTTT.

V and J are TRBV9 and TRBJ1-2, with TRBD1 matching over 8 bases. Per germline, CDR1 SGDLS and CDR2 YYNGEE. The CDR3 has 14 residues. The V gene end was trimmed by 3 bases and the J gene end by 8 bases; junction bases not matched to a gene: 9. CDR3 protein: CASSAGQGKGGYTF. CDR3 DNA sequence: TGTGCCAGCAGCGCAGGACAGGGAAAGGGAGGCTACACCTTC.

The chain has TRBV5-6 and TRBJ2-1; TRBD2 aligns across 8 bases. Germline values: CDR1 SGHDT, CDR2 YYEEEE. CDR3 length: 16 amino acids. The V and J ends lost 4 bases and 8 bases, in that order; junction bases with no gene match: 14. CDR3 residues: CASSPGIGLAGDEQFF. CDR3 nucleotides: TGTGCCAGCAGCCCGGGGATAGGGCTAGCGGGCGATGAGCAGTTCTTC.

This chain links TRBV7-3 with TRBJ2-1, with 8 bases that match TRBD2. Trimming at V came to 1 base and at J to 6 bases, leaving 5 bases not matched to a gene. The germline CDR1 and CDR2 sequences are SGHTA and FQGTGA. This CDR3 has 15 amino acids. Here the CDR3 reads CASSLSTGGVNEQFF. The CDR3 nucleotides are TGTGCCAGCAGCTTAAGCACCGGGGGGGTCAATGAGCAGTTCTTC.

This chain joins TRBV2 and TRBJ2-7; D unclear. CDR3 length equals 14 residues. Germline V gene sequence: CDR1 SNHLY, CDR2 FYNNEI. V lost 6 bases, J lost 3 bases, and 15 bases lay in between. The CDR3 protein is CASSRTDDNYEQYF. The CDR3 DNA sequence: TGTGCCAGCAGCCGGACCGACGATAACTACGAGCAGTACTTC. The full variable domain, rest sourced from reference TRBV2 and TRBJ2-7, is EPEVTQTPSHQVTQMGQEVILRCVPISNHLYFYWYRQILGQKVEFLVSFYNNEISEKSEIFDDQFSVERPDGSNFTLKIRSTKLEDSAMYFCASSRTDDNYEQYFGPGTRLTVT.

The chain couples TRBV10-3 to TRBJ1-5; D is ambiguous. Germline assignment: CDR1 ENHRY and CDR2 SYGVKD. Trimming took off 2 bases at V and 0 bases at J, with 5 bases between the two ends. CDR3 length: 14 residues. The CDR3 sequence is CAISEDYSNQPQHF. The CDR3 coding sequence is TGTGCCATCAGTGAGGATTATAGCAATCAGCCCCAGCATTTT.

A single count supports this clone. This sequence joins TRBV27 and TRBJ2-3; 8 nucleotides agree with TRBD1. The CDR3 sequence is 14 residues long. Per germline, CDR1 MNHEY and CDR2 SMNVEV (reference sequence). The V gene end was trimmed by 6 bases and the J gene end by 5 bases; junction bases not matched to a gene: 7. The CDR3 reads CASSFLRGQDTQYF. For the CDR3, the DNA is TGTGCCAGCAGCTTTCTCAGGGGGCAAGATACGCAGTATTTT.

This sequence joins TRBV18 and TRBJ2-6; D is possibly TRBD1 (5 bases). V lost 6 bases to trimming and J lost 0 bases, with 18 bases between them. This CDR3 has 18 amino acids. Per germline, CDR1 KGHSH and CDR2 LQKENI. CDR3 sequence (DNA): TGTGCCAGCTCCCCGACACAGGTCGTCTACTCTGGGGCCAACGTCCTGACTTTC. Translating gives CASSPTQVVYSGANVLTF.

J is TRBJ1-1 and V is TRBV18; 9 nucleotides line up with TRBD1. From germline, CDR1 is KGHSH and CDR2 LQKENI. This CDR3 contains 14 residues. The junction had 4 bases not matched to a gene; V was cut back by 3 bases and J by 5 bases. The CDR3 region is CASSPGTGKTEAFF. DNA of the CDR3: TGTGCCAGCTCACCCGGGACAGGGAAAACTGAAGCTTTCTTT.

The rearrangement links TRBV19 to TRBJ1-2; 7 bases fit TRBD1. The germline V gene encodes CDR1 LNHDA and CDR2 SQIVND (reference sequence). This CDR3 contains 16 residues. J lost 0 bases, V lost 6 bases, and 10 bases had no gene match. The CDR3 region has the DNA TGTGCCAGTAGCTTAAAGGGGACAGAGCCTAACTATGGCTACACCTTC. This encodes CASSLKGTEPNYGYTF.

The chain joins TRBV7-8 to TRBJ2-7; 7 positions match TRBD2. In germline, CDR1 is SGHVS, CDR2 FQNEAQ. After removal of 1 base from V and 0 bases from J, the junction contained 3 bases not matched to a gene. The CDR3 loop spans 15 amino acids. Written as DNA, the CDR3 is TGTGCCAGCAGCTTAGTGGGGGGGTACTCCTACGAGCAGTACTTC. Protein sequence: CASSLVGGYSYEQYF.